The 2 T cell receptor beta chains in this list originate from one sample, sequenced in a study of T cell responses to AZD1222 COVID-19 vaccine (dated by TCRdb to the early 2020s). The sample's time point label, in plain terms: baseline before first vaccination. Receptors were amplified or captured by the immunoSEQ multiplex PCR assay. TCRdb's version of the immuneACCESS table is confined to in-frame rearrangements and falls short of the full clone set. An unresolved V gene accounts for under half of the shortfall where checked; the remainder is of unknown origin. The sample yields about 170,000 clones; 80% to 95% were counted once. Of the sample, roughly 1.5% is held by the ten largest clones. The sample was peripheral blood, taken on day 0 of AZD1222 vaccination. The receptor source for this set is an adult in good health.

This chain joins TRBV7-9 and TRBJ2-7, with D unresolved. V lost 2 bases, J lost 9 bases, and 8 bases lay in between. CDR3 size: 11 residues. Germline values: CDR1 SEHNR, CDR2 FQNEAQ (reference sequence). CDR3 in DNA: TGTGCCAGCAGCTTATACACCGGGCAGTACTTC. Translated, it gives CASSLYTGQYF.

This clone was seen a single time. J is TRBJ1-5 and V is TRBV2; 7 bases agree with TRBD1. The CDR3 runs 14 residues. The germline V gene encodes CDR1 SNHLY and CDR2 FYNNEI. J gave up 3 bases and V 6 bases, and 5 bases lay outside the gene matches. The CDR3 DNA sequence: TGTGCCAGCAGGCCGGGACAGCACAATCAGCCCCAGCATTTT. Protein sequence: CASRPGQHNQPQHF. Full variable domain (missing parts from reference TRBV2 and TRBJ1-5): EPEVTQTPSHQVTQMGQEVILRCVPISNHLYFYWYRQILGQKVEFLVSFYNNEISEKSEIFDDQFSVERPDGSNFTLKIRSTKLEDSAMYFCASRPGQHNQPQHFGDGTRLSIL.